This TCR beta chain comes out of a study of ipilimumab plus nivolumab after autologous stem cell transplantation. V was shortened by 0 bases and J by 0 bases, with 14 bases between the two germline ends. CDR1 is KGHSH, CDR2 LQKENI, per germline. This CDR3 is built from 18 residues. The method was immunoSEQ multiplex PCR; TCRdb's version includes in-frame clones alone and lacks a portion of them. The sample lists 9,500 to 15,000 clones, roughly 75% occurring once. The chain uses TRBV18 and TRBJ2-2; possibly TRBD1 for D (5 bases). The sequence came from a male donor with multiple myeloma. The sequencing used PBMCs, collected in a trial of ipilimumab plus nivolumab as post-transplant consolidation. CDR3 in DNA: TGTGCCAGCTCACCACCGGTCGTTTGGACACCGAACACCGGGGAGCTGTTTTTT. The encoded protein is CASSPPVVWTPNTGELFF. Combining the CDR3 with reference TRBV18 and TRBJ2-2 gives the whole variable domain NAGVMQNPRHLVRRRGQEARLRCSPMKGHSHVYWYRQLPEEGLKFMVYLQKENIIDESGMPKERFSAEFPKEGPSILRIQQVVRGDSAAYFCASSPPVVWTPNTGELFFGEGSRLTVL.